These 20 T cell receptor beta chains originate from one sample sequenced in a study of graft-versus-host responses after intestinal transplantation. The assay was immunoSEQ multiplex PCR, and TCRdb's table has in-frame clones only and misses some. Counted here are some 90,000 clones, roughly 80% occurring once; the ten biggest clones make up 0.65% to 0.95%. Antigen specificity for these receptors is unknown. The sequences come from unstimulated CD4+ T cells sorted from spleen or lymph node cells, collected before intestinal transplant. These receptors all stem from a human donor who received an intestinal transplant.

The J gene is TRBJ1-2, the V gene TRBV2, with D perhaps matching TRBD1 (5 bases). The CDR3 spans 13 residues. V lost 3 bases and J 6 bases, leaving 11 bases between the germline ends. The V gene's germline CDR1 is SNHLY and CDR2 FYNNEI. CDR3: CASSEGLSNGYTF. CDR3 DNA: TGTGCCAGCAGTGAGGGACTGTCCAATGGCTACACCTTC.

The J gene is TRBJ1-6, the V gene TRBV9; 8 positions agree with TRBD1. The V and J ends lost 1 base and 10 bases, in that order; junction bases with no gene match: 4. The CDR3 sequence is 14 residues long. The germline V gene encodes CDR1 SGDLS and CDR2 YYNGEE. The DNA of the CDR3 is TGTGCCAGCAGCGTATCGGCAGGGGGCTCACCCCTCCACTTT. Protein sequence: CASSVSAGGSPLHF.

This chain uses TRBV27 with TRBJ1-5, with 9 nucleotides matching TRBD1. Trimming removed 8 bases from V and 4 bases from J; junction bases left unmatched: 12. The CDR3 has 16 residues. Germline loops: CDR1 MNHEY, CDR2 SMNVEV (reference sequence). CDR3 sequence: CASQDAGTGFNQPQHF. The CDR3 DNA reads as TGTGCCAGCCAGGATGCCGGGACAGGGTTTAATCAGCCCCAGCATTTT.

This clone is judged medium-sized. J is TRBJ2-7 and V is TRBV5-5, with 7 bases aligning to TRBD1. CDR1 is SGHKS, CDR2 YYEKEE, per germline (reference sequence). Trimming cost V 4 bases and J 4 bases; bases outside gene matches: 5. The CDR3 is 13 residues long. The CDR3 loop is CASSLQGRYEQYF. CDR3 nucleotide sequence: TGTGCCAGCAGCCTACAGGGGAGATACGAGCAGTACTTC.

This clone was detected only a few times. The J gene is TRBJ2-3, the V gene TRBV11-2; 11 bases are a match to TRBD2. Germline-derived CDR1 and CDR2 are SGHAT and FQNNGV. The CDR3 runs 16 residues. V gave up 5 bases and J gave up 2 bases; unmatched junction bases: 6. CDR3 loop: CASSRNSGGATDTQYF. DNA of the CDR3: TGTGCCAGCAGCAGAAATAGCGGGGGGGCCACAGATACGCAGTATTTT.

The chain carries TRBV6-5 and TRBJ1-6, with no clear D. Looked up from germline, CDR1 is MNHEY and CDR2 is SVGAGI. The V and J ends lost 5 bases and 8 bases respectively, with 10 bases between them. CDR3 length: 13 residues. The CDR3 nucleotides read TGTGCCAGCAGTGAGAGCCTCTATTCACCCCTCCACTTT. It is translated as CASSESLYSPLHF.

The chain uses TRBV4-2 and TRBJ2-5; D is uncertain. Per germline, CDR1 LGHNA and CDR2 YNFKEQ. With 2 bases removed from V and 5 bases from J, the gap between germline ends came to 15 bases. This CDR3 is built from 15 residues. CDR3 protein: CASSQLEALQETQYF. In DNA form, the CDR3 reads TGTGCCAGCAGCCAACTCGAGGCCCTCCAGGAGACCCAGTACTTC.

The chain couples TRBV19 to TRBJ2-5; 12 nucleotides agree with TRBD2. Trimming took 6 bases from V and 0 from J; bases not matched to a gene: 8. This CDR3 is built from 17 residues. CDR1 LNHDA and CDR2 SQIVND come from the germline V gene (reference sequence). CDR3 DNA sequence: TGTGCCAGTAGGGGGTCCAGACTAGCGGGGGACCAAGAGACCCAGTACTTC. It specifies CASRGSRLAGDQETQYF.

V and J are TRBV4-1 and TRBJ2-5; 10 nucleotides match TRBD2. Germline values: CDR1 MGHRA, CDR2 YSYEKL. V shed 4 bases, J shed 4 bases, and the junction held 6 bases outside the gene matches. This CDR3 has 15 amino acids. The CDR3 DNA reads TGCGCCAGCAGCCGAGCGGGAGGGCCGGGAGAGACCCAGTACTTC. Translation gives CASSRAGGPGETQYF.

This sequence joins TRBV2 and TRBJ2-7; perhaps TRBD2 as D (6 bases). V was trimmed by 7 bases and J by 4 bases, leaving 17 bases between them. CDR1 is SNHLY and CDR2 is FYNNEI in the germline V gene. This CDR3 has 14 amino acids. The CDR3 sequence: CASISARESYEQYF. CDR3 coding DNA: TGTGCCAGCATCTCGGCACGGGAGTCGTACGAGCAGTACTTC.

The CDR3 loop is CASSLAGGSYNEQFF. For the CDR3, the DNA is TGTGCCAGTAGTCTAGCGGGAGGCTCCTACAATGAGCAGTTCTTC. J is TRBJ2-1 and V is TRBV19; 11 nucleotides line up with TRBD2. The CDR3 runs to 15 residues. V gave up 5 bases and J gave up 0 bases; unmatched junction bases: 0. CDR1 is LNHDA, CDR2 SQIVND, per germline (reference sequence).

The chain is built from TRBV19 and TRBJ2-7; TRBD1 agrees at 8 bases. CDR1 is LNHDA and CDR2 is SQIVND in the germline V gene (reference sequence). With 9 bases clipped from V and 5 bases from J, the junction kept 3 bases outside the gene matches. The CDR3 consists of 11 residues. The CDR3: CASGQGDEQYF. The CDR3 nucleotides are TGTGCCAGCGGACAGGGTGACGAGCAGTACTTC.

V and J are TRBV19 and TRBJ1-4; the D gene is possibly TRBD1 (6 bases). The CDR3 covers 13 residues. Trimming removed 3 bases from V and 7 bases from J, with 9 bases in between. Germline values: CDR1 LNHDA, CDR2 SQIVND (reference sequence). CDR3 region: CASSMNRAEKLFF. The CDR3 coding sequence is TGTGCCAGTAGTATGAACAGGGCTGAAAAACTGTTTTTT.

The chain couples TRBV7-2 to TRBJ2-5; possible D gene TRBD2, 6 bases. The better agreement between TRBJ2-7 and the DNA end casts doubt on the J call. The CDR3 spans 17 residues. Germline CDR1 and CDR2: SGHTA and FQGNSA. CDR3 DNA: TGTGCCAGCAGCTTAGGTGGAGGAGCGGGTCTCCCCTGCGAGCAGTACTTC. Protein product: CASSLGGGAGLPCEQYF.

CDR3 in DNA: TGTGCCAGCAGCTTGAAACTAGCGGTAACAGATACGCAGTATTTT. Its translation is CASSLKLAVTDTQYF. The chain joins TRBV5-8 to TRBJ2-3; 8 nucleotides align to TRBD2. The CDR3 loop spans 15 amino acids. Germline CDR1 is SGHTS and CDR2 is YDEGEE. V was clipped by 1 base and J by 3 bases; unmatched bases: 4.

This clone showed up just once. V usage is TRBV5-4 and J usage is TRBJ2-1; D is possibly TRBD1 (6 bases). The germline CDR1 and CDR2 sequences are SGHNT and YYREEE (reference sequence). The CDR3 is made up of 14 amino acids. The germline V and J ends were trimmed by 4 bases and 1 base, with 9 bases remaining between them. CDR3 residues: CASSHRDSYNEQFF. CDR3 DNA: TGTGCCAGCAGCCACAGGGATTCCTACAATGAGCAGTTCTTC.

The J gene is TRBJ2-1, the V gene TRBV6-5, with D possibly matching TRBD2 (6 bases). The CDR3 consists of 14 residues. Trimming took off 6 bases at V and 5 bases at J, with 14 bases between the two ends. Looked up from germline, CDR1 is MNHEY and CDR2 is SVGAGI. The CDR3 DNA follows: TGTGCCAGCAGATTGGGACTCGGAAACAATGAGCAGTTCTTC. Translation: CASRLGLGNNEQFF.

The chain links TRBV7-8 to TRBJ2-1, with 16 bases lining up with TRBD2. Per the germline V gene, CDR1 is SGHVS and CDR2 is FQNEAQ. The CDR3 is 18 amino acids. J lost 7 bases, V lost 8 bases, and 14 bases had no gene match. The CDR3 DNA sequence: TGTGCCAGCTCGAGAACGGGACTAGCGGGAGGGTATGGGAATGAGCAGTTCTTC. Residues: CASSRTGLAGGYGNEQFF.

V and J are TRBV4-1 and TRBJ1-2; a possible D gene is TRBD1 (5 bases). V lost 7 bases, J lost 2 bases, and 32 bases lay in between. Germline CDR1 reads MGHRA; CDR2 reads YSYEKL. This CDR3 comprises 20 residues. The CDR3 is CASTPRGARVAGVGNYGYTF. Written as DNA, the CDR3 is TGCGCCAGCACCCCCCGAGGCGCCAGGGTTGCTGGAGTGGGGAACTATGGCTACACCTTC.

The rearrangement uses TRBV11-3 and TRBJ2-7; perhaps TRBD1 as D (5 bases). The germline V gene has CDR1 SGHNT and CDR2 YENEEA. V shed 4 bases and J shed 4 bases, with 17 bases lying between them. This CDR3 spans 15 amino acids. CDR3 sequence (DNA): TGTGCCAGCAGCTCCATCGGCAGGGAAAGGTACGAGCAGTACTTC. Protein: CASSSIGRERYEQYF. Full variable domain (remainder filled in from reference TRBV11-3 and TRBJ2-7): EAGVVQSPRYKIIEKKQPVAFWCNPISGHNTLYWYLQNLGQGPELLIRYENEEAVDDSQLPKDRFSAERLKGVDSTLKIQPAELGDSAVYLCASSSIGRERYEQYFGPGTRLTVT.